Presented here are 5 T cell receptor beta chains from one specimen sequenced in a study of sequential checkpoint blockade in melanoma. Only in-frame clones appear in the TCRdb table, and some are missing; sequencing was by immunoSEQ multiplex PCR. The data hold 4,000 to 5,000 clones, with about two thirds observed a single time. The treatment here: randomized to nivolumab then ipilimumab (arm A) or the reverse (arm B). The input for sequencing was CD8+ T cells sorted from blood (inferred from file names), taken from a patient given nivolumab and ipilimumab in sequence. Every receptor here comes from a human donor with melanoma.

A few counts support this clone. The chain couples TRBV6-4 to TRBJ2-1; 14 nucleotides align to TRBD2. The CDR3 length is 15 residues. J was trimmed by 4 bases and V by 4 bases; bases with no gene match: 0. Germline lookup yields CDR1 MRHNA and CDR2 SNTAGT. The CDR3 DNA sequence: TGTGCCAGCAGTGGGACTAGCGGGGGGTACAATGAGCAGTTCTTC. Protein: CASSGTSGGYNEQFF.

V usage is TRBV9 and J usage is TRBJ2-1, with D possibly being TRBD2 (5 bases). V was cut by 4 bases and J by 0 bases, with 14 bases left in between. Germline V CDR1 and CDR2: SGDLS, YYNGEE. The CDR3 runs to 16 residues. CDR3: CASSPSGSSSYNEQFF. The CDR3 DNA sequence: TGTGCCAGCAGCCCATCGGGGTCTAGCTCCTACAATGAGCAGTTCTTC.

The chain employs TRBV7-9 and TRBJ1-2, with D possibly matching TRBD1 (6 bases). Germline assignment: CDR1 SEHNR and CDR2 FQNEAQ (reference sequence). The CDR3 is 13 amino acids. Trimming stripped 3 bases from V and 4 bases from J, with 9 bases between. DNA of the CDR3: TGTGCCAGCAGCTTCGACAGGCCCTATGGCTACACCTTC. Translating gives CASSFDRPYGYTF.

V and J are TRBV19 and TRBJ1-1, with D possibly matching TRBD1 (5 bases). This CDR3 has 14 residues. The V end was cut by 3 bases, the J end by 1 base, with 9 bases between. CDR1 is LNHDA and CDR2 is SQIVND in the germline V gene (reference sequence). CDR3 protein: CASSIGAGNTEAFF. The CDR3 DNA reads TGTGCCAGTAGTATTGGGGCCGGGAACACTGAAGCTTTCTTT.

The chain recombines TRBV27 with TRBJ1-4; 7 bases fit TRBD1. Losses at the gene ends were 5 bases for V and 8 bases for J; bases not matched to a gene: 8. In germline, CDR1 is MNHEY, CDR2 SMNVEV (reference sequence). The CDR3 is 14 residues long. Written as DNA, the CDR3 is TGTGCCAGCAGTCATAAGCAGGGGGGCGAAAAACTGTTTTTT. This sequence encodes CASSHKQGGEKLFF.